Listed below are T cell receptor beta chains from one sample, sequenced in a study of shared clonotypes between healthy human individuals. Sequencing was performed with immunoSEQ multiplex PCR; in TCRdb, only in-frame clones are kept and a portion is missing. This sample has around 2.1 million clones, with 90% to 96% found just once. The sequencing input was naive CD4+ T cells sorted from blood. These TCRs come from a man younger than 35 in good health. The conserved cysteine and the conserved F or W are not part of the CDR3 here. The size field is filled for only some rows; it gives once, few, many or a size class.

>TRBV7-2|TRBJ1-3|few
ASSLAYGNTIY
>TRBV2|TRBJ1-2|-
ASSSQGSWYGYT
>TRBV4-1|TRBJ2-7|-
ASSQGDRRDEQY
>TRBV10-3|TRBJ1-4|-
AISESGEKLF
>TRBV9|TRBJ2-7|once
ASSVVANSYEQY
>TRBV13|TRBJ1-4|once
ASSFGAGGEKLF
>TRBV7-2|TRBJ1-2|-
ASSPRQGSYGYT
>TRBV5-1|TRBJ2-5|once
ASSPGPAETQY
>TRBV7-9|TRBJ1-5|-
ASSLESGDQPQH
>TRBV29-1|TRBJ1-5|-
SVGTGDQPQH
>TRBV30|TRBJ1-4|-
AWSHGARGNEKLF
>TRBV5-5|TRBJ2-2|-
ASSVWAADTGELF
>TRBV7-9|TRBJ2-2|-
ASSTRQGGTGELF
>TRBV28|TRBJ2-7|-
ASTLTGPSYEQY
>TRBV25-1|TRBJ2-3|-
ASSELRGGTDTQY
>TRBV5-1|TRBJ2-3|-
ASSVSPGPQYTQY
>TRBV6-1|TRBJ1-3|-
ASRGGSGNTIY
>TRBV10-2|TRBJ1-5|-
ASQDGGWGQPQH
>TRBV27|TRBJ2-7|-
ASSLDSSYEQY
>TRBV4-2|TRBJ2-4|-
ASSQDQGGSDLAKNIQY
>TRBV27|TRBJ2-7|-
ASSPRASPDYEQY
>TRBV11-2|TRBJ2-1|-
ASSFSGSAYNEQF
>TRBV4-3|TRBJ2-4|-
ASSQELVAGGKNIQY
>TRBV5-1|TRBJ2-7|-
ASRQGLPSSYEQY
>TRBV6-5|TRBJ1-4|-
ASSQGFATNEKLF
>TRBV5-1|TRBJ2-7|-
ASSFGSYTYEQY
>TRBV6-5|TRBJ1-2|-
ATRKTGGDYGYT
>TRBV2|TRBJ1-4|-
ASSVEGASNEKLF
>TRBV2|TRBJ2-1|-
ASSAAGAHYNEQF
>TRBV7-9|TRBJ2-7|-
ASSLRWQDEQY
>TRBV5-1|TRBJ2-5|-
ASSPTGGAETQY
>TRBV5-1|TRBJ2-1|-
ASSTTSGYNYNEQF
>TRBV5-1|TRBJ2-1|-
ASSLGGLRNEQF
>TRBV19|TRBJ1-1|-
ASSVGPGATEAF
>TRBV5-6|TRBJ2-5|once
ASSRPTGGQETQY
>TRBV11-2|TRBJ2-4|-
ASSLSRTGENIQY
>TRBV7-2|TRBJ1-5|-
ASSLDGRGNQPQH
>TRBV19|TRBJ2-6|few
ATQFSGANVLT
>TRBV19|TRBJ1-5|-
ASSLSDWNQPQH
>TRBV9|TRBJ2-1|-
ASSASGFGRNEQF
>TRBV6-1|TRBJ1-5|-
ASSEGSGSQPQH
>TRBV5-1|TRBJ2-1|once
ASSFTTGTSGYNEQF